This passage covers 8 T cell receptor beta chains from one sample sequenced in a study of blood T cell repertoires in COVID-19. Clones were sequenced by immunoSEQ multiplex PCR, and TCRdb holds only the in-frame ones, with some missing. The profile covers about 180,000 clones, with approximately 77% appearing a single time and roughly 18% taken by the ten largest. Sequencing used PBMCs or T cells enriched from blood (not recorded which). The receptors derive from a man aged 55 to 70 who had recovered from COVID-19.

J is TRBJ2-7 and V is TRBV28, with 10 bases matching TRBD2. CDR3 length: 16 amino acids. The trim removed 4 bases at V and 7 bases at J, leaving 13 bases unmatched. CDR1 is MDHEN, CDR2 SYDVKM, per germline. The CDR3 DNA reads TGTGCCAGCAGTTCGCTTAGCGGGAGGCGCCGGTGGGAGCAGTACTTC. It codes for CASSSLSGRRRWEQYF.

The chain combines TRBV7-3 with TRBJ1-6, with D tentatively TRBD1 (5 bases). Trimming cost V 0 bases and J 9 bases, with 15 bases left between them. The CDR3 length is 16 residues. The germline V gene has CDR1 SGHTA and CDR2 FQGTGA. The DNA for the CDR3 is TGTGCCAGCAGCTTAACGGGCGGGGGTGATGGTTCACCCCTCCACTTT. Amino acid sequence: CASSLTGGGDGSPLHF. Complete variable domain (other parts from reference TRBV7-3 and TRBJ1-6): GAGVSQTPSNKVTEKGKYVELRCDPISGHTALYWYRQSLGQGPEFLIYFQGTGAADDSGLPNDRFFAVRPEGSVSTLKIQRTERGDSAVYLCASSLTGGGDGSPLHFGNGTRLTVT.

The CDR3 loop reads CASSRGSESSEKLFF. As DNA, the CDR3 is TGCGCCAGCAGTAGGGGGTCGGAGAGTTCTGAAAAACTGTTTTTT. The chain carries TRBV5-1 and TRBJ1-4; D is possibly TRBD1 (6 bases). Germline V gene lookup returns CDR1 SGHRS and CDR2 YFSETQ. The V and J ends lost 5 bases and 7 bases respectively, with 18 bases between them. The CDR3 has 15 residues.

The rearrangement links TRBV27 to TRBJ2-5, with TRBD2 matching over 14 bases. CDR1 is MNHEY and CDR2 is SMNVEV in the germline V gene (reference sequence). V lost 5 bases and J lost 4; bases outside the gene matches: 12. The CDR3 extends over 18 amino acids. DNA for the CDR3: TGTGCCAGCAGTCCAATCCTCGGACTAGCGGGGGGACCAGAGACCCAGTACTTC. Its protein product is CASSPILGLAGGPETQYF.

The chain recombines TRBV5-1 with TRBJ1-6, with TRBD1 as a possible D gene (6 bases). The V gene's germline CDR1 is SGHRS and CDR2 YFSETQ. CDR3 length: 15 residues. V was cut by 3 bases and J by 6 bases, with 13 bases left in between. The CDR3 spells CASSSTGTSNSPLHF. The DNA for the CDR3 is TGCGCCAGCAGCTCAACAGGGACGAGTAATTCACCCCTCCACTTT.

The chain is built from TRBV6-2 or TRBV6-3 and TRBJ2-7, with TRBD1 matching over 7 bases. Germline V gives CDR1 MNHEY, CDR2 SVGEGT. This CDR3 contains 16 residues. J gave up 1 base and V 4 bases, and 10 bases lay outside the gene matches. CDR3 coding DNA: TGTGCCAGCAGTTCAGATGGACAGGCCCATTCCTACGAGCAGTACTTC. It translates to CASSSDGQAHSYEQYF.

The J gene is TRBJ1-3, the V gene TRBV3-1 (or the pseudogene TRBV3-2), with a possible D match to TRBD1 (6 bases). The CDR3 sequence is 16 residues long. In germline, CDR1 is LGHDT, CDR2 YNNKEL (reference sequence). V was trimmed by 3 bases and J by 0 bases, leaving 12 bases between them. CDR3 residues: CASSHHTGNSGNTIYF. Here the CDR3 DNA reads TGTGCCAGCAGCCACCATACAGGGAACTCTGGAAACACCATATATTTT.

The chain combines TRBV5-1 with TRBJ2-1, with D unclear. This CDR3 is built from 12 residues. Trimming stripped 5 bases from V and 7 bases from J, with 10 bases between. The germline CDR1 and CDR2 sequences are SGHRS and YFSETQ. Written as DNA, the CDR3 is TGCGCCAGCAGTCAGTCTAGGAATGAGCAGTTCTTC. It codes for CASSQSRNEQFF.